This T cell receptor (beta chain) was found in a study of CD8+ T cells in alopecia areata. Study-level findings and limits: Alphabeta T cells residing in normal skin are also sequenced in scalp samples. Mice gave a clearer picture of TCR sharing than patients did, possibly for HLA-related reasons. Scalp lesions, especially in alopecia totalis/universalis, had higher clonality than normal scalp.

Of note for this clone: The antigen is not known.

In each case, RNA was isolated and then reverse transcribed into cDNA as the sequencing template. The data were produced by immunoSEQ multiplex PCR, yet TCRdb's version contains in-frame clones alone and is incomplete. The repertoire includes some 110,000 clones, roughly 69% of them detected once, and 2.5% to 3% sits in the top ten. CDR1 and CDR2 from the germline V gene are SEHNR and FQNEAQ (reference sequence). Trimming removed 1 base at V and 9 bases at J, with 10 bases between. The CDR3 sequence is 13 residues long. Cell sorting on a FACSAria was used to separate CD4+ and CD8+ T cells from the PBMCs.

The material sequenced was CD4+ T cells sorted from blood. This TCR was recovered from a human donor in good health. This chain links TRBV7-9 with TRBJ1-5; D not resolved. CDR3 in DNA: TGTGCCAGCAGCTTAGGGCCGTGGGGGCCCCAGCATTTT. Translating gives CASSLGPWGPQHF.